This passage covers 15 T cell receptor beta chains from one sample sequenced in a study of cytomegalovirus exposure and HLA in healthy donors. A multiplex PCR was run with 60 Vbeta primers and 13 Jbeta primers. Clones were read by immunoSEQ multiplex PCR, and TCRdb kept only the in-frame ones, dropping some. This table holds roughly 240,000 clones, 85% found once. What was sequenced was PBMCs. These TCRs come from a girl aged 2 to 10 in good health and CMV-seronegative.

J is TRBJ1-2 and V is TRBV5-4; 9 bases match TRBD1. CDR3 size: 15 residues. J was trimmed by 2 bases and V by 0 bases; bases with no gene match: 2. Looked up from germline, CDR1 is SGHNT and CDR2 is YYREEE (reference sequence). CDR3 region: CASSLGGTGNYGYTF. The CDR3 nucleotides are TGTGCCAGCAGCTTGGGCGGGACAGGGAACTATGGCTACACCTTC.

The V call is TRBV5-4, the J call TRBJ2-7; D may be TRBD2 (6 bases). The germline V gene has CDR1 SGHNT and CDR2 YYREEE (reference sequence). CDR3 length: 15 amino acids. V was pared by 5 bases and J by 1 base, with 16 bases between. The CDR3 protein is CASSLSTGVSYEQYF. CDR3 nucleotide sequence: TGTGCCAGCAGTTTAAGTACGGGAGTTTCCTACGAGCAGTACTTC. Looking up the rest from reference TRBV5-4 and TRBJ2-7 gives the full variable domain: ETGVTQSPTHLIKTRGQQVTLRCSSQSGHNTVSWYQQALGQGPQFIFQYYREEENGRGNFPPRFSGLQFPNYSSELNVNALELDDSALYLCASSLSTGVSYEQYFGPGTRLTVT.

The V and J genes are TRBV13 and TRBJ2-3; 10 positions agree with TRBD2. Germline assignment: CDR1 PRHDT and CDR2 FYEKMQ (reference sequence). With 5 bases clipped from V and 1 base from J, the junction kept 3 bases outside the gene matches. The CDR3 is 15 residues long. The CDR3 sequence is CASSPTSGGTDTQYF. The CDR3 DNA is TGTGCCAGCAGCCCCACTAGCGGGGGCACAGATACGCAGTATTTT. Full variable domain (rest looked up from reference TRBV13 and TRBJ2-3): AAGVIQSPRHLIKEKRETATLKCYPIPRHDTVYWYQQGPGQDPQFLISFYEKMQSDKGSIPDRFSAQQFSDYHSELNMSSLELGDSALYFCASSPTSGGTDTQYFGPGTRLTVL.

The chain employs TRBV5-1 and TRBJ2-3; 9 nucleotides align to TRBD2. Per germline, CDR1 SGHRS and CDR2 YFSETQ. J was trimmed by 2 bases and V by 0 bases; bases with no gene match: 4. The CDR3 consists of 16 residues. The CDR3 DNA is TGCGCCAGCAGCTTGGTGACTAGCGGAAACACAGATACGCAGTATTTT. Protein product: CASSLVTSGNTDTQYF.

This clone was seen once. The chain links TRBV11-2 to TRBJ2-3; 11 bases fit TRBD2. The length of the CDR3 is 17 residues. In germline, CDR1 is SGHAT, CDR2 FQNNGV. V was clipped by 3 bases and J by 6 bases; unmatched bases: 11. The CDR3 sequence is CASSFFPGLAEGDTQYF. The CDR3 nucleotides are TGTGCCAGCAGCTTCTTCCCGGGACTAGCGGAAGGGGATACGCAGTATTTT.

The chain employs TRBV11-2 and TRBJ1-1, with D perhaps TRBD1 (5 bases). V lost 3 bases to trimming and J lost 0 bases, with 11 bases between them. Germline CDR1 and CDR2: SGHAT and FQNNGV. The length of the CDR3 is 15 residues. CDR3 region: CASSFTGAMNTEAFF. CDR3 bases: TGTGCCAGCAGCTTCACAGGAGCTATGAACACTGAAGCTTTCTTT.

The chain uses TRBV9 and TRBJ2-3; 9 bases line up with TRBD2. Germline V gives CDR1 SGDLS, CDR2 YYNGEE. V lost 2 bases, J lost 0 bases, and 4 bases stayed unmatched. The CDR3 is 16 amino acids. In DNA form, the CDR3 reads TGTGCCAGCAGCGTTGGGACTAGCCCTAGCACAGATACGCAGTATTTT. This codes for CASSVGTSPSTDTQYF.

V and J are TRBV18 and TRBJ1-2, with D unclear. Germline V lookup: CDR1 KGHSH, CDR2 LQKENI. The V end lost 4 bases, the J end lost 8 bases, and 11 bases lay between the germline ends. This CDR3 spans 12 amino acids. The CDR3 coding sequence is TGTGCCAGCTCACGGCAGACTGACGGCTACACCTTC. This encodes CASSRQTDGYTF.

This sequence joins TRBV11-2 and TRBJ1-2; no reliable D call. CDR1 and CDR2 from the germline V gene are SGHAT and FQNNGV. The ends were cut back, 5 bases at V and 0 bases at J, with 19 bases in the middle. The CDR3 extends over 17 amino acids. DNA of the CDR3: TGTGCCAGCAGCATGGCGGGCCAGACAATTTCTAACTATGGCTACACCTTC. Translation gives CASSMAGQTISNYGYTF.

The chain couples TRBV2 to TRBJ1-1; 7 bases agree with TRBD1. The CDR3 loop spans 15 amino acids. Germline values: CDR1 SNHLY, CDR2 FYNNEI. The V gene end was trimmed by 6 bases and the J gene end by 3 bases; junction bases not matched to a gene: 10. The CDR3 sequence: CASRARDSLHTEAFF. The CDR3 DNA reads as TGTGCCAGCAGAGCCCGGGACAGCCTTCACACTGAAGCTTTCTTT.

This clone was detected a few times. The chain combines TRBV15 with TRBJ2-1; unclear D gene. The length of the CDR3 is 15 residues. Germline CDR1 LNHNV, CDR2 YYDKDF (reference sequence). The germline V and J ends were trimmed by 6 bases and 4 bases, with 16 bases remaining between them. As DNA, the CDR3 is TGTGCCACCAGACCCTGGGCCAAGGTGTACAATGAGCAGTTCTTC. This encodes CATRPWAKVYNEQFF. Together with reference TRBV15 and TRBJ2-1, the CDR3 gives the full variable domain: DAMVIQNPRYQVTQFGKPVTLSCSQTLNHNVMYWYQQKSSQAPKLLFHYYDKDFNNEADTPDNFQSRRPNTSFCFLDIRSPGLGDTAMYLCATRPWAKVYNEQFFGPGTRLTVL.

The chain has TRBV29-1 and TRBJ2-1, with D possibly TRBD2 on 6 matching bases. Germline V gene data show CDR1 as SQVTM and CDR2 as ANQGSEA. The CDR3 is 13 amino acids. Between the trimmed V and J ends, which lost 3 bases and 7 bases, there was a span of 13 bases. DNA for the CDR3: TGCAGCGTTGACGGGGGACCTACAAATGAGCAGTTCTTC. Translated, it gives CSVDGGPTNEQFF.

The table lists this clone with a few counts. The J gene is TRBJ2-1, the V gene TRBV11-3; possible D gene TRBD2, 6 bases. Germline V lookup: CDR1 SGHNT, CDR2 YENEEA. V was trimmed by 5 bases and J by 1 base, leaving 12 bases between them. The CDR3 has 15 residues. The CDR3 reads CASSLGGPSYNEQFF. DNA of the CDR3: TGTGCCAGCAGCCTCGGGGGACCTTCCTACAATGAGCAGTTCTTC.

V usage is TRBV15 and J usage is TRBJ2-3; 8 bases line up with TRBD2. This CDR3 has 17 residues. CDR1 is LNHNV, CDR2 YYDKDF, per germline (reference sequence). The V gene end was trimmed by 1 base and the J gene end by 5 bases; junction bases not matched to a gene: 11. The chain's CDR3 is CATSRVPGTSVKDTQYF. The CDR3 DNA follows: TGTGCCACCAGCAGAGTACCCGGGACTAGTGTGAAAGATACGCAGTATTTT.

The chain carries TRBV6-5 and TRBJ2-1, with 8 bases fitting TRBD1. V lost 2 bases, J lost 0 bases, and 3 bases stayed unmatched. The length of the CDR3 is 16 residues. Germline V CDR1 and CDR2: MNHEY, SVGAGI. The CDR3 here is CASSYTGGSSYNEQFF. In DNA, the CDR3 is TGTGCCAGCAGTTACACAGGGGGGAGCTCCTACAATGAGCAGTTCTTC.